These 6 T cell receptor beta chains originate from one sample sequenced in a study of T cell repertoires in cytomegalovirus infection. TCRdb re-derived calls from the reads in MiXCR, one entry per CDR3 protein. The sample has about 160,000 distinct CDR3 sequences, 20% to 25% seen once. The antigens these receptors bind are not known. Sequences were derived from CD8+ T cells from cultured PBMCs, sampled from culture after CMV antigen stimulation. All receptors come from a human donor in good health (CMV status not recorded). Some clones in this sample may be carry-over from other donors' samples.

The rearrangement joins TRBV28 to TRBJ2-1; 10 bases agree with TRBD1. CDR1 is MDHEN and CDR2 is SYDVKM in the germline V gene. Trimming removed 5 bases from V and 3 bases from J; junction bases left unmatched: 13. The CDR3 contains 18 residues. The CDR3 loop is CASSTRLGGTGDYNEQFF. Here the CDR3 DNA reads TGTGCCAGCAGTACTAGATTAGGGGGGACAGGGGACTACAATGAGCAGTTCTTC.

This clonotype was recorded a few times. Here the CDR3 reads CASRKGSGNTIYF. DNA of the CDR3: TGTGCCAGCAGAAAGGGGTCTGGAAACACCATATATTTT. The chain links TRBV27 to TRBJ1-3; D may be TRBD1 (5 bases). Trimming shortened V by 6 bases and J by 1 base, and 7 bases separated the two germline ends. The length of the CDR3 is 13 residues. Germline-derived CDR1 and CDR2 are MNHEY and SMNVEV (reference sequence).

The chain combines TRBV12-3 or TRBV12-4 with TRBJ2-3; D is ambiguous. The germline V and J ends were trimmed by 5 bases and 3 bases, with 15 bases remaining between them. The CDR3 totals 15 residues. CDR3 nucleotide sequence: TGTGCCAGCAGTGGAGCCGGGCCATCGACAGATACGCAGTATTTT. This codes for CASSGAGPSTDTQYF.

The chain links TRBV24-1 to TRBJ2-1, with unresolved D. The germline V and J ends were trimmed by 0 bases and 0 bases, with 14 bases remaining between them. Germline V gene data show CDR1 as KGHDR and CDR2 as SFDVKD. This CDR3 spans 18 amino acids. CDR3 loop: CATSDLRRGRDSYNEQFF. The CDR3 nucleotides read TGTGCCACCAGTGATTTGCGGAGAGGACGAGACTCCTACAATGAGCAGTTCTTC.

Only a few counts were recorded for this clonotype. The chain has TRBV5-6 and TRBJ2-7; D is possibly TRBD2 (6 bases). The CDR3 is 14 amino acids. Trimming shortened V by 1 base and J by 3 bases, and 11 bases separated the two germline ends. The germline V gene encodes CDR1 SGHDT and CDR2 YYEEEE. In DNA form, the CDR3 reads TGTGCCAGCAGCTTGCCAGAGGAGGGCTACGAGCAGTACTTC. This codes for CASSLPEEGYEQYF.

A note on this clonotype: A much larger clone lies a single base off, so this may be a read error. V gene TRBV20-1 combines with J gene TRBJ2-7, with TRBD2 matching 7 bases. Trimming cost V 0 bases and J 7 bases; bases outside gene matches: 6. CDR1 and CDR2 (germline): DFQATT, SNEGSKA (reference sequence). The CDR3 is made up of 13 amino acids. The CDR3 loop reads CSARDSSGVEQYF. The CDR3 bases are TGCAGTGCTAGAGATTCCAGCGGGGTTGAGCAGTACTTC.